What follows describes a single T cell receptor (beta chain). Clones were read by immunoSEQ multiplex PCR, and TCRdb kept only the in-frame ones, dropping some. The table shows about 350,000 clones, with roughly nine tenths occurring only once. This record comes from a study of blood T cell repertoires in COVID-19. Study context: There were acute and convalescent COVID-19 samples, and they came from the United States, Italy and Spain. Nucleic acid was either cDNA or gDNA, and it came from T cells, B-cell-depleted T cells, or PBMCs.

The CDR3 contains 14 residues. Per germline, CDR1 LNHDA and CDR2 SQIVND (reference sequence). Trimming took 6 bases from V and 3 from J; bases not matched to a gene: 4. The origin of this receptor is a woman aged 60-75 years with COVID-19, enrolled during active disease. J is TRBJ2-4 and V is TRBV19; 8 nucleotides align to TRBD1. The sequencing sample was made of peripheral blood. The CDR3 is CASRIQGGKNIQYF. The CDR3 nucleotides are TGTGCCAGTAGAATACAGGGGGGCAAAAACATTCAGTACTTC.